The clone carrying this T cell receptor (beta chain) occurred many times. The target antigen is unknown. The data were obtained in a study of CD8 T cells in ankylosing spondylitis. Preparation of TCR beta libraries was done by quantitative 5'-RACE with molecular barcodes. Via MiXCR, TCRdb re-called the 5' RACE reads, giving one row per CDR3 protein. The table shows roughly 90,000 distinct CDR3 sequences, with about 9% occurring only once. Notes on the study in general: Some of the motif variants had earlier been found in reactive arthritis patients' fluid and blood. What appeared characteristic of ankylosing spondylitis blood was a TCR beta motif of under 10 highly homologous variants. Significantly higher representation of disease-linked clones was reported for matched ankylosing spondylitis synovial fluid. CD8+ disease-linked clones were present at relatively low frequencies in blood.

V was clipped by 6 bases and J by 5 bases, with 17 bases between them. The CDR3 is 15 residues long. Looked up from germline, CDR1 is SEHNR and CDR2 is FQNEAQ (reference sequence). The origin of this receptor is a male donor with ankylosing spondylitis. The gene calls are TRBV7-9 and TRBJ2-1; TRBD2 is a possible D gene (6 bases). Input material: blood, either unsorted or a sorted T cell fraction (not recorded which). Here the CDR3 DNA reads TGTGCCAGCAGTCCCTCGGGGGACTTTAACAATGAGCAGTTCTTC. Translated: CASSPSGDFNNEQFF.